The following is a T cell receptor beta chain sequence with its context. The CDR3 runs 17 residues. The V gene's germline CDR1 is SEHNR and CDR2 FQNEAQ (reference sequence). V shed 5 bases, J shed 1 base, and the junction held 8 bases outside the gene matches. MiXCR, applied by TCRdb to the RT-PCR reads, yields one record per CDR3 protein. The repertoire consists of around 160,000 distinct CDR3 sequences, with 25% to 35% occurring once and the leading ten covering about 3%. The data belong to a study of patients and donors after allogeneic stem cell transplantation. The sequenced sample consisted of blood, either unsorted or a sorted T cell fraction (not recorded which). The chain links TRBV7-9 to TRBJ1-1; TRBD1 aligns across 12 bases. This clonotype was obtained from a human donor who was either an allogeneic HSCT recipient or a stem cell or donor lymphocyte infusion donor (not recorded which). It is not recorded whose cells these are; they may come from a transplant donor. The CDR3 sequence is CASSGQRDRGRNTEAFF. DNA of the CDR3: TGTGCCAGCAGCGGACAAAGGGACAGGGGGCGGAACACTGAAGCTTTCTTT.